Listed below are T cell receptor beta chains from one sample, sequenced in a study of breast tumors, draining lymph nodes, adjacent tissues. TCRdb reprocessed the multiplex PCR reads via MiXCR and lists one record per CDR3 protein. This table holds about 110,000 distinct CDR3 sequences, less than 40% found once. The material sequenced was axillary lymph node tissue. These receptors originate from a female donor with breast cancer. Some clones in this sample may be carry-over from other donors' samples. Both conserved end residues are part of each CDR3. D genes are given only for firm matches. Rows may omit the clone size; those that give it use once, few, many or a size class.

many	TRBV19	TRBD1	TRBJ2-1	TGTGCCAGTAGTACGACAGGGAACAATGAGCAGTTCTTC	CASSTTGNNEQFF
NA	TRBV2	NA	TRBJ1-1	TGTGCCAGCAGTCGGGGCCCGAACACTGAAGCTTTCTTT	CASSRGPNTEAFF
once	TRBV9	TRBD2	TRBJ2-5	TGTGCCAGCAGCACAAGCGGGGCGGGAGGGACCCAGTACTTC	CASSTSGAGGTQYF
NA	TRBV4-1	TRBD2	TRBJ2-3	TGCGCCAGCAGCCGATTAGCGGGAGGGGATACGCAGTATTTT	CASSRLAGGDTQYF
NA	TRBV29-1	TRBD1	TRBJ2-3	TGCAGCGGTTGGACAGGCTCAGATACGCAGTATTTT	CSGWTGSDTQYF
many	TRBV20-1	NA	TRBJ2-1	TGCAGTGCTAGAGAGTGGCGGGTCTCCTACAATGAGCAGTTCTTC	CSAREWRVSYNEQFF
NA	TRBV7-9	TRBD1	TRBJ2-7	TGTGCCAGCAGCCAAGCCGGGACAGCCTACGAGCAGTACTTC	CASSQAGTAYEQYF
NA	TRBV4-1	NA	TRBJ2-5	TGCGCCAGCAGCCAAGATAGCGCAGGGGAAGAGACCCAGTACTTC	CASSQDSAGEETQYF
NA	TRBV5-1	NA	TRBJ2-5	TGCGCCAGCAGCCCGGGACTCGCGGAAGAGACCCAGTACTTC	CASSPGLAEETQYF
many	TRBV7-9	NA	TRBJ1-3	TGTGCCAGCAGCTTATCCATCTCTGGAAACACCATATATTTT	CASSLSISGNTIYF
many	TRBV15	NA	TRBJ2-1	TGTGCCACCAGCAGAGATACATTGGGCAGTGGGTACAATGAGCAGTTCTTC	CATSRDTLGSGYNEQFF
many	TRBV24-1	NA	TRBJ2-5	TGTGCCACCAGTGACGGGTACGGACAAGAGACCCAGTACTTC	CATSDGYGQETQYF
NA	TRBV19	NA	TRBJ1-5	TGTGCCAGTAGATCCCCCAGAACCTTATATCAGCCCCAGCGTTTT	CASRSPRTLYQPQRF
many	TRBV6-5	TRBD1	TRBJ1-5	TGTGCCAGCAGTTCCGGACAGGGTACTCAGCCCCAGCATTTT	CASSSGQGTQPQHF
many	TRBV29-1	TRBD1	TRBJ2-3	TGCAGCGTTGTCCGGGACAGGAGCACAGATACGCAGTATTTT	CSVVRDRSTDTQYF
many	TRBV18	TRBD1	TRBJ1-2	TGTGCCAGCTCATCCGGGACAGGGGACTATGGCTACACCTTC	CASSSGTGDYGYTF
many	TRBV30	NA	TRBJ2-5	TGTGCCTGGAAAGGGTACCAAGAGACCCAGTACTTC	CAWKGYQETQYF
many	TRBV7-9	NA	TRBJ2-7	TGTGCCAGCAGCCAATTCAGGGGGATAGCGGAGAGCTACGAGCAGTACTTC	CASSQFRGIAESYEQYF
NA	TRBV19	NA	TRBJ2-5	TGTGCCAGTAGTCCCCTTGGAGGTGGGAAGGAGACCCAGTACTTC	CASSPLGGGKETQYF
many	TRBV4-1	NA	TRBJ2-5	TGCGCCAGCAGCCTTTTCGGGACCCAGTACTTC	CASSLFGTQYF
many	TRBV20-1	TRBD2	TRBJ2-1	TGCAGTGCTCCCGCGCCGGGACTAGCGGGAGAGCAGTTCTTC	CSAPAPGLAGEQFF
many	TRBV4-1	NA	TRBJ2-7	TGCGCCAGCAGCCAGGGGCGGAGAACTAGCTACGAGCAGTACTTC	CASSQGRRTSYEQYF
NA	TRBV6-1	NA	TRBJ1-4	TGTGCCAGCAGGGGGACATCCGTCGCGAGGCTGTTTTTT	CASRGTSVARLFF
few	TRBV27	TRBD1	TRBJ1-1	TGTGCCAGCAGTTTTCGACAGGGTAACACTGAAGCTTTCTTT	CASSFRQGNTEAFF
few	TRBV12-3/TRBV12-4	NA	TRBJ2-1	TGTGCCAGCAGTTTTTCCCGGAACAATGAGCAGTTCTTC	CASSFSRNNEQFF
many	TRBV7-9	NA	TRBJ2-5	TGTGCCAGCAGCTTAGCCGAGACTCGCCCCCAGTACTTC	CASSLAETRPQYF
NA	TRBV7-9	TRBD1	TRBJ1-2	TGTGCCAGCAGCCCACAGACGGGACAGGGGGTTGGCTACACCTTC	CASSPQTGQGVGYTF
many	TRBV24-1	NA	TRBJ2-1	TGTGCCACCAGTGATTTTTTCACCCCGGGACAAATCTCCTACAATGAGCAGTTCTTC	CATSDFFTPGQISYNEQFF
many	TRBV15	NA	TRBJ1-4	TGTGCCACCAGCAGAGGCTGGCGCACCGCAACTAATGAAAAACTGTTTTTT	CATSRGWRTATNEKLFF
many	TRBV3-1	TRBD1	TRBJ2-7	TGTGCCAGCAGCCAAGCGAGGGGGACAGGGAGGTACGAGCAGTACTTC	CASSQARGTGRYEQYF
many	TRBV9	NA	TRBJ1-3	TGTGCCAGCAGCGTAGGGACAGTTGGAAACACCATATATTTT	CASSVGTVGNTIYF
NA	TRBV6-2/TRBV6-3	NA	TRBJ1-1	TGTGCCAGCAGTTTTATCTCGGGCAGGGCCATGAACACTGAAGCTTTCTTT	CASSFISGRAMNTEAFF
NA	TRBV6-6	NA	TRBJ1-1	TGTGCCAGCAGTAACCACGGGAGCACTGAAGCTTTCTTT	CASSNHGSTEAFF
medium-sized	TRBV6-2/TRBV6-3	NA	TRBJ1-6	TGTGCCAGCAGCCTCCGGGGAAATGGAGAATCACCCCTCCACTTT	CASSLRGNGESPLHF
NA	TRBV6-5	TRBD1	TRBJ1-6	TGTGCCAGCAGTTACAACAGGGGTAATTCACCCCTCCACTTT	CASSYNRGNSPLHF
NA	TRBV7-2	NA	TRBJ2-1	TGTGCCAGCAGCTTAAGTTGGCGGACACTTAACAATGAGCAGTTCTTC	CASSLSWRTLNNEQFF
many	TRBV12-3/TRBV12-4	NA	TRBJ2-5	TGTGCCAGTAAGGGTGGACTAGAGACCCAGTACTTC	CASKGGLETQYF
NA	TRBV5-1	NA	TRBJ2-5	TGCGCCAGCAGCTTGGACGGAGAGACCCGGTACTTC	CASSLDGETRYF
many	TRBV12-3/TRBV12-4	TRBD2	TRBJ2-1	TGTGCCAGCAGCGGTAGACTAGCCCGTAACGATGAGCAGTTCTTC	CASSGRLARNDEQFF
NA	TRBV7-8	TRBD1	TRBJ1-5	TGTGCCAGCAGCCGTCATACAGGGGGCGAAGAGACCCAGCATTTT	CASSRHTGGEETQHF
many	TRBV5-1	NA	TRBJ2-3	TGCGCCAGCAGCTTAGGAGATACGCAGTATTTT	CASSLGDTQYF
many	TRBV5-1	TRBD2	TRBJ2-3	TGCGCCAGCAGGGGGGGAGGGCCGACAGATACGCAGTATTTT	CASRGGGPTDTQYF
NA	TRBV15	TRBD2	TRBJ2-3	TGTGCCACCAGTTTTAGCGGGAGGTTGGGTACAGATACGCAGTATTTT	CATSFSGRLGTDTQYF
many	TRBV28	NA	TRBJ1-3	TGTGCCATCAGGAGGAGGGGAAACACCATATATTTT	CAIRRRGNTIYF
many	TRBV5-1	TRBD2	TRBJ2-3	TGCGCCAGCTTCCCCCGGGCGGGAGTAGCAGATACGCAGTATTTT	CASFPRAGVADTQYF
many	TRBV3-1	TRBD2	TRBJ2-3	TGTGCCAGCAGCCGAGTCGGCGGGAGCGGAGATACGCAGTATTTT	CASSRVGGSGDTQYF
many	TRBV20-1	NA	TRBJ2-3	TGCAGTGCCGACCCCGCGGCAGGGTTGAGGGATACGCAGTATTTT	CSADPAAGLRDTQYF
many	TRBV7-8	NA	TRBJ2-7	TGTGCCAGCAGCTTATTCTCCACAGTAAAATCCTACGAGCAGTACTTC	CASSLFSTVKSYEQYF
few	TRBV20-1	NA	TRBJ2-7	TGCAGTGCTAGTGAAGGGGGGGAAGCCGCCTACGAGCAGTACTTC	CSASEGGEAAYEQYF
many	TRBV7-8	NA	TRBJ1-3	TGTGCCAGCAGCTACTCCTCAACAGGGTCTGGAAACACCATATATTTT	CASSYSSTGSGNTIYF
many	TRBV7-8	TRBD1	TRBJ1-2	TGTGCCAGCGGACGGGACAGGGATCCCCCTTCTGGCTACCCCTTC	CASGRDRDPPSGYPF
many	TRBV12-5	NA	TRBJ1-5	TGTGCTAGTGGTGGCAGGGCCCCAAATCAGCCCCAGCATTTT	CASGGRAPNQPQHF
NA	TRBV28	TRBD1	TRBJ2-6	TGTGCCAGCAGTAAGGGGGCGCTGGGGGCCAACGTCCTGACTTTC	CASSKGALGANVLTF
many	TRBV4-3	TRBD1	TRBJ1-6	TGCGCCAGCAGGGCCCCAGGGGGTCAGAATTCACCCCTCCACTTT	CASRAPGGQNSPLHF
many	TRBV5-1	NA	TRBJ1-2	TGCGCCAGCAGCTTGGGGGGGGTGTCAAGCTATGGCTACACCTTC	CASSLGGVSSYGYTF
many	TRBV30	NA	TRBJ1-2	TGTGCCTGGAGTTTACCGGACGCTTACTATGGCTACACCTTC	CAWSLPDAYYGYTF
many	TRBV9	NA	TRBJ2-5	TGTGCCAGCAGCACTGGAGGACAGCAAGAGACCCAGTCCTTC	CASSTGGQQETQSF
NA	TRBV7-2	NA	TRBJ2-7	TGTGCCAGCAGCTTAGGGACAGGACTAAACTACGAGCAGTACTTC	CASSLGTGLNYEQYF